This T cell receptor (beta chain) was recorded in a study of T cells in women clearing cervical HPV infection. General study findings and limits: It is unknown whether associations predate infection; no effector/memory or HPV-specific sorting.

A note on this clone: As yet, its antigen is unknown.

Clones were read by immunoSEQ multiplex PCR, and TCRdb kept only the in-frame ones, dropping some. This sample's clone table lists 30,000 to 45,000 clones. This clonotype was obtained from a woman aged 18 to 75 with a cervical HPV16 infection that either progressed to CIN3+ or cleared (not recorded which). The sample taken for sequencing was blood buffy coat.

The CDR3 sequence is CSTNYRGGEKLFF. The part of the CDR3 DNA that was read is TGCAGTACTAATTACAGGGGAGGTGAAAAG. The chain is built from TRBV20-1 and TRBJ2-2; weak D call: TRBD1 (7 bases). The read gets to within 3 residues of the CDR3 end, and the germline J gene fills in the rest. CDR3 length: 13 residues. The germline V gene has CDR1 DFQATT and CDR2 SNEGSKA (reference sequence).